The next 9 T cell receptor beta chains were all read from a single sample in a study of CD8+ T cells in alopecia areata. The sequencing template was cDNA reverse transcribed from extracted RNA. Libraries were prepared by immunoSEQ multiplex PCR; TCRdb keeps only in-frame clonotypes and omits some of them. The sample consists of hundreds of thousands of clones, roughly 60% of them appearing once. Noted treatment: oral pan-JAK inhibitor, 5-10 mg twice daily. Source: CD4+ T cells sorted from blood, taken around week 54, from a patient treated with tofacitinib. The receptors come from a human donor with alopecia areata.

V gene TRBV2 combines with J gene TRBJ2-6; D perhaps matches TRBD2 (5 bases). The CDR3 covers 16 residues. CDR1 is SNHLY and CDR2 is FYNNEI in the germline V gene. The V end lost 8 bases, the J end lost 2 bases, and 16 bases lay between the germline ends. CDR3 loop: CASYPEGFAGANVLTF. The CDR3 DNA reads as TGTGCCAGCTACCCCGAGGGCTTTGCTGGGGCCAACGTCCTGACTTTC.

The rearrangement uses TRBV7-9 and TRBJ1-1, with D tentatively TRBD1 (5 bases). CDR1 and CDR2 from the germline V gene are SEHNR and FQNEAQ (reference sequence). CDR3 length equals 13 residues. The V end lost 4 bases, the J end lost 3 bases, and 9 bases lay between the germline ends. The CDR3 loop is CASSSTRDTEAFF. The CDR3 bases are TGTGCCAGCAGCTCTACCAGGGACACTGAAGCTTTCTTT.

The gene calls are TRBV29-1 and TRBJ1-2, with TRBD1 matching 8 bases. The germline V gene encodes CDR1 SQVTM and CDR2 ANQGSEA. Trimming at V came to 4 bases and at J to 4 bases, leaving 14 bases not matched to a gene. There are 16 residues in the CDR3. CDR3 protein: CSVAGDRFLGGYGYTF. The CDR3 coding sequence is TGCAGCGTTGCCGGGGACAGGTTTCTTGGGGGCTATGGCTACACCTTC. Combining the CDR3 with reference TRBV29-1 and TRBJ1-2 gives the whole variable domain SAVISQKPSRDICQRGTSLTIQCQVDSQVTMMFWYRQQPGQSLTLIATANQGSEATYESGFVIDKFPISRPNLTFSTLTVSNMSPEDSSIYLCSVAGDRFLGGYGYTFGSGTRLTVV.

The chain recombines TRBV6-1 with TRBJ2-7; D is perhaps TRBD2 (6 bases). The CDR3 has 14 residues. From germline, CDR1 is MNHNS and CDR2 SASEGT. V was shortened by 8 bases and J by 0 bases, with 14 bases between the two germline ends. CDR3 bases: TGTGCCAGCCTGACTGGGGGGAGCTCCTACGAGCAGTACTTC. The encoded protein is CASLTGGSSYEQYF.

This clone was picked up a small number of times. This chain connects TRBV18 to TRBJ1-2, with D maybe TRBD1 (6 bases). Germline lookup yields CDR1 KGHSH and CDR2 LQKENI. This CDR3 spans 14 amino acids. Trimming took 6 bases from V and 4 from J, leaving 15 bases between them. The CDR3, as DNA: TGTGCCAGCTCCCCCGCGGGAGGGGGCTATGGCTACACCTTC. It translates to CASSPAGGGYGYTF.

The CDR3 DNA reads as TGCAGCGTTGTTGCCCCATCCCACTCGGGAGGCTACACCTTC. It is translated as CSVVAPSHSGGYTF. J is TRBJ1-2 and V is TRBV29-1; D gene unclear. CDR3 length: 14 amino acids. Trimming shortened V by 4 bases and J by 8 bases, and 20 bases separated the two germline ends. Germline CDR1 reads SQVTM; CDR2 reads ANQGSEA.

The chain couples TRBV11-2 to TRBJ2-7; D gene ambiguous. CDR1 SGHAT and CDR2 FQNNGV come from the germline V gene. Trimming pared 2 bases from V and 6 bases from J, leaving 17 bases between. This CDR3 spans 15 amino acids. The CDR3 nucleotides are TGTGCCAGCAGCTTAATAACCAGGTTGATCGGCGAGCAGTACTTC. This codes for CASSLITRLIGEQYF.

V gene TRBV10-3 combines with J gene TRBJ2-5; 7 bases are shared with TRBD1. Germline V gene data show CDR1 as ENHRY and CDR2 as SYGVKD. The CDR3 length is 14 residues. J gave up 4 bases and V 4 bases, and 6 bases lay outside the gene matches. CDR3 sequence: CAISVQGSRETQYF. For the CDR3, the DNA is TGTGCCATCAGTGTACAGGGGTCACGAGAGACCCAGTACTTC.

The gene calls are TRBV5-1 and TRBJ2-7; tentatively, D is TRBD1 or TRBD2 (5 bases each). The CDR3 loop spans 13 amino acids. Germline assignment: CDR1 SGHRS and CDR2 YFSETQ. Trimming left V 3 bases short and J 3 bases short, with 10 bases between. Here the CDR3 reads CASSSGPHYEQYF. The DNA of the CDR3 is TGCGCCAGCAGCTCGGGGCCACACTACGAGCAGTACTTC.